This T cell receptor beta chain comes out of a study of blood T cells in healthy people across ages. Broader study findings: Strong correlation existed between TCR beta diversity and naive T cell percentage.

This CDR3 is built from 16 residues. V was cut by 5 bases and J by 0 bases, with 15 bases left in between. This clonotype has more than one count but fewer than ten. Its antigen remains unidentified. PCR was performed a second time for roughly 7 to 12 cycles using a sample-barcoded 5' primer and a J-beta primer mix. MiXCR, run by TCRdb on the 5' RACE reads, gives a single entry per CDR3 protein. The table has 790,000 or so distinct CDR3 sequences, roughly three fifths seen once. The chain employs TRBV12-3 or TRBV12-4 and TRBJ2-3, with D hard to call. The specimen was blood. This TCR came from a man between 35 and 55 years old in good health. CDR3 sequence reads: CASSPLVGTSTDTQYF. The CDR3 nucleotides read TGTGCCAGCAGTCCACTCGTGGGCACTAGCACAGATACGCAGTATTTT.